The next 14 T cell receptor beta chains were all read from a single sample in a study of T-cell reconstitution after alpha-beta-depleted transplantation in children. Construction of the TCRbeta library involved unique molecular identifiers. TCRdb ran MiXCR on the PCR reads and lists one entry per CDR3 protein. Among 400,000 to 450,000 distinct CDR3 sequences listed, about 45% were seen once. This specimen consisted of PBMCs, obtained before TCRalphabeta/CD19-depleted stem cell transplant. These TCRs come from a girl aged 2 to 10 with aplastic anemia, due to receive a stem cell transplant.

V gene TRBV12-3 or TRBV12-4 combines with J gene TRBJ2-1; 12 nucleotides line up with TRBD2. V lost 1 base, J lost 6 bases, and 7 bases stayed unmatched. CDR3 size: 17 residues. CDR3 in DNA: TGTGCCAGCAGTTTAGGGCTAGCGGGAGGGAGTGGCAATGAGCAGTTCTTC. Translating gives CASSLGLAGGSGNEQFF.

This clonotype was recorded a few times. The chain has TRBV7-3 and TRBJ2-1; D is possibly TRBD1 (5 bases). V dropped 2 bases and J dropped 5 bases, with 7 bases sitting between them. Germline-derived CDR1 and CDR2 are SGHTA and FQGTGA. CDR3 size: 13 residues. CDR3 protein: CASSLARDNEQFF. The CDR3 DNA sequence: TGTGCCAGCAGCTTAGCCAGGGACAATGAGCAGTTCTTC.

Many counts were recorded for this clonotype. The CDR3 DNA is TGCAGCGTTGACAAGGCGACAGGGGGCAACACCGGGGAGCTGTTTTTT. Translation gives CSVDKATGGNTGELFF. The chain carries TRBV29-1 and TRBJ2-2, with 10 nucleotides matching TRBD1. This CDR3 comprises 16 residues. The germline V gene encodes CDR1 SQVTM and CDR2 ANQGSEA. With V trimmed by 3 bases and J by 2 bases, 6 bases remained unmatched.

The J gene is TRBJ2-1, the V gene TRBV20-1; TRBD2 matches at 11 bases. The germline gives CDR1 DFQATT, CDR2 SNEGSKA (reference sequence). After removal of 6 bases from V and 7 bases from J, the junction contained 11 bases not matched to a gene. The CDR3 extends over 15 amino acids. This CDR3 reads CSAKELAGDGNEQFF. The CDR3 DNA reads TGCAGTGCCAAGGAACTAGCGGGAGACGGGAATGAGCAGTTCTTC.

This clonotype has a handful of counts. The chain carries TRBV6-1 and TRBJ1-6; TRBD1 agrees at 7 bases. J gave up 8 bases and V 6 bases, and 4 bases lay outside the gene matches. The CDR3 sequence is 13 residues long. Germline V CDR1 and CDR2: MNHNS, SASEGT. The CDR3 nucleotides are TGTGCCAGCAGAGAGGGGGCGGATTCACCCCTCCACTTT. Translation gives CASREGADSPLHF.

At least ten counts were recorded for this clonotype. The gene calls are TRBV12-3 or TRBV12-4 and TRBJ1-1, with 8 bases that match TRBD1. With V trimmed by 5 bases and J by 2 bases, 7 bases remained unmatched. The CDR3 sequence is 15 residues long. In DNA form, the CDR3 reads TGTGCCAGCAGTCTACGGACAGGGAGAAACACTGAAGCTTTCTTT. Translation gives CASSLRTGRNTEAFF.

The chain is built from TRBV20-1 and TRBJ1-1, with a possible D match to TRBD1 (6 bases). CDR1 is DFQATT, CDR2 SNEGSKA, per germline (reference sequence). V was pared by 1 base and J by 1 base, with 16 bases between. The CDR3 runs to 16 residues. The CDR3 loop is CSARASGELWNTEAFF. CDR3 nucleotide sequence: TGCAGTGCTAGAGCGTCAGGGGAACTCTGGAACACTGAAGCTTTCTTT.

This clonotype appeared a few times. This rearrangement joins TRBV7-9 to TRBJ2-5; no clear D. Germline assignment: CDR1 SEHNR and CDR2 FQNEAQ (reference sequence). With 4 bases removed from V and 0 bases from J, the gap between germline ends came to 15 bases. This CDR3 has 16 residues. CDR3 nucleotides: TGTGCCAGCAGCTCCCTTGGATACGGAGACCAAGAGACCCAGTACTTC. It is translated as CASSSLGYGDQETQYF.

The J gene is TRBJ1-2, the V gene TRBV28; TRBD1 agrees at 7 bases. The CDR3 length is 16 residues. The trim removed 7 bases at V and 3 bases at J, leaving 14 bases unmatched. Per the germline V gene, CDR1 is MDHEN and CDR2 is SYDVKM. Written as DNA, the CDR3 is TGTGCCAGCACCGCCTCCTCCGGGACAGCTGACTATGGCTACACCTTC. It encodes CASTASSGTADYGYTF.

The chain uses TRBV29-1 and TRBJ2-7; possibly TRBD2 for D (5 bases). Germline loops: CDR1 SQVTM, CDR2 ANQGSEA. CDR3 length equals 13 residues. With 3 bases removed from V and 11 bases from J, the gap between germline ends came to 20 bases. DNA of the CDR3: TGCAGCGTTGAGTGGAGGTGCGAGGTTTTTGAGTACTTC. Translating gives CSVEWRCEVFEYF.

CDR3 residues: CASSLSGTPGGAFF. The CDR3 bases are TGTGCCAGCAGCCTTTCCGGGACGCCGGGTGGAGCTTTCTTT. The chain is built from TRBV11-2 and TRBJ1-1, with a weak D call TRBD1 (5 bases). Deletions cut 5 bases from V and 10 bases from J, with 20 bases between. Per the germline V gene, CDR1 is SGHAT and CDR2 is FQNNGV. This CDR3 region has 14 residues.

This clonotype was seen only a few times. This sequence joins TRBV7-9 and TRBJ1-2, with D unresolved. The CDR3 loop spans 13 amino acids. V lost 4 bases and J 4 bases, leaving 10 bases between the germline ends. Germline CDR1 reads SEHNR; CDR2 reads FQNEAQ (reference sequence). The CDR3: CASSSGGLYGYTF. In nucleotides, the CDR3 is TGTGCCAGCAGCTCGGGAGGACTCTATGGCTACACCTTC.

The chain links TRBV19 to TRBJ1-5, with 9 bases fitting TRBD1. CDR3 length equals 17 residues. Germline values: CDR1 LNHDA, CDR2 SQIVND (reference sequence). V dropped 1 base and J dropped 6; count of bases not matched to a gene: 10. The CDR3 DNA follows: TGTGCCAGTAGTATAGGACGGGGGACAGGGTCATCTCAGCCCCAGCATTTT. Translating it yields CASSIGRGTGSSQPQHF.

This clonotype was observed at least ten times. The V gene is TRBV12-3 or TRBV12-4, the J gene TRBJ2-2; 8 nucleotides align to TRBD2. V was pared by 4 bases and J by 6 bases, with 4 bases of the junction left unmatched. This CDR3 region has 14 residues. In DNA form, the CDR3 reads TGTGCCAGCAGTTGGACTAGCTGGGCCGGGGAGCTGTTTTTT. This translates into CASSWTSWAGELFF.